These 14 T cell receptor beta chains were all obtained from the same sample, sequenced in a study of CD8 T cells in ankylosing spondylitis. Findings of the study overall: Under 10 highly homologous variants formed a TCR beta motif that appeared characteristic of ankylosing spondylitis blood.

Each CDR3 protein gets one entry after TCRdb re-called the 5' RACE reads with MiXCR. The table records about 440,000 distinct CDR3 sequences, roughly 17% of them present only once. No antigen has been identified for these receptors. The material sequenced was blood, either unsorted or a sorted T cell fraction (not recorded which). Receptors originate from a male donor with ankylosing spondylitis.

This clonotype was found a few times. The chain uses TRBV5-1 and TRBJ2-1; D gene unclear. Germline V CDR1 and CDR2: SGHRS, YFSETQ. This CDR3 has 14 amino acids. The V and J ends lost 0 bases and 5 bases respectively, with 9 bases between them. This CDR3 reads CASSLDSSNNEQFF. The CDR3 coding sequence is TGCGCCAGCAGCTTGGATTCCAGTAACAATGAGCAGTTCTTC. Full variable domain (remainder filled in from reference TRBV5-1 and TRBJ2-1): KAGVTQTPRYLIKTRGQQVTLSCSPISGHRSVSWYQQTPGQGLQFLFEYFSETQRNKGNFPGRFSGRQFSNSRSEMNVSTLELGDSALYLCASSLDSSNNEQFFGPGTRLTVL.

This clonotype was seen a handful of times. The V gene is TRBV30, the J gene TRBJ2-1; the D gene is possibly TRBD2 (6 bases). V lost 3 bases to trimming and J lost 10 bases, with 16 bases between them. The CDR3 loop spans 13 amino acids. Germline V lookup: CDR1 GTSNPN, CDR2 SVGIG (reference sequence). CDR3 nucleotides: TGTGCCTGGAGCCTGCGGGGAGATCGGGAGCAGTTCTTC. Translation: CAWSLRGDREQFF. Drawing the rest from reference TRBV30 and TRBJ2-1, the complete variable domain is SQTIHQWPATLVQPVGSPLSLECTVEGTSNPNLYWYRQAAGRGLQLLFYSVGIGQISSEVPQNLSASRPQDRQFILSSKKLLLSDSGFYLCAWSLRGDREQFFGPGTRLTVL.

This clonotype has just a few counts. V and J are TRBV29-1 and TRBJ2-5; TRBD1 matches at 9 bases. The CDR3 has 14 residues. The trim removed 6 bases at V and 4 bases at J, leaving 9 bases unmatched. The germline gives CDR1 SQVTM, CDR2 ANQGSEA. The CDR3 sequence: CSVQDTGGRETQYF. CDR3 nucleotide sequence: TGCAGCGTACAAGACACAGGGGGCAGAGAGACCCAGTACTTC. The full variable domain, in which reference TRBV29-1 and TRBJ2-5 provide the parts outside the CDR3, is SAVISQKPSRDICQRGTSLTIQCQVDSQVTMMFWYRQQPGQSLTLIATANQGSEATYESGFVIDKFPISRPNLTFSTLTVSNMSPEDSSIYLCSVQDTGGRETQYFGPGTRLLVL.

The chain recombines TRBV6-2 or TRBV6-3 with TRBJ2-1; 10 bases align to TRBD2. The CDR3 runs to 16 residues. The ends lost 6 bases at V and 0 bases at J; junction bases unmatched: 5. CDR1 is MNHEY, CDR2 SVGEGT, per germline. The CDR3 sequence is CASRTLAGGSYNEQFF. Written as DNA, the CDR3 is TGTGCCAGCAGAACTTTAGCGGGAGGCTCCTACAATGAGCAGTTCTTC.

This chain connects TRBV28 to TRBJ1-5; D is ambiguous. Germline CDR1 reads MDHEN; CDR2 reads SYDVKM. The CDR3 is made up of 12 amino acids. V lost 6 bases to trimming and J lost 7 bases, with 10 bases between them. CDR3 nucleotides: TGTGCCAGCAGGCCAATAGACCAGCCCCAGCATTTT. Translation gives CASRPIDQPQHF.

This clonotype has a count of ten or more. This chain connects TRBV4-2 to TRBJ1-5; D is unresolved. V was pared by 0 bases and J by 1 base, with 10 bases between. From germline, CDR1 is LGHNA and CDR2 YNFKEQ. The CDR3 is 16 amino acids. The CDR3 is CASSQEGGRSNQPQHF. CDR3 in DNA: TGTGCCAGCAGCCAAGAAGGCGGGAGGAGCAATCAGCCCCAGCATTTT.

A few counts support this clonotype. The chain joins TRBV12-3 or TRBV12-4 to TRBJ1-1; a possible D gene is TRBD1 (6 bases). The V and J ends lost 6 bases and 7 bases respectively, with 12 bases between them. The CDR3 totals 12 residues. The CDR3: CASRLGQLEAFF. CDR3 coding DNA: TGTGCCAGCAGACTTGGACAGCTTGAAGCTTTCTTT.

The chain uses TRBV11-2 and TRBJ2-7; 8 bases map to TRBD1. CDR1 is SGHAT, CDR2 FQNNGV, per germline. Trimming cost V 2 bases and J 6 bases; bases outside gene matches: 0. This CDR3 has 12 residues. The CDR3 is CASSLQGAEQYF. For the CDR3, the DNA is TGTGCCAGCAGCTTACAGGGGGCCGAGCAGTACTTC.

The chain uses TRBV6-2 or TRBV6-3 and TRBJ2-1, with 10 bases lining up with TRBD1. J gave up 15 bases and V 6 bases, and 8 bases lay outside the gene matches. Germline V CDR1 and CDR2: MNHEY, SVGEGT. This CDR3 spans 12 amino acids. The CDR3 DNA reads TGTGCCAGCAGAGCCGGGACAGGGGCAGGGTTCTTC. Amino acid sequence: CASRAGTGAGFF.

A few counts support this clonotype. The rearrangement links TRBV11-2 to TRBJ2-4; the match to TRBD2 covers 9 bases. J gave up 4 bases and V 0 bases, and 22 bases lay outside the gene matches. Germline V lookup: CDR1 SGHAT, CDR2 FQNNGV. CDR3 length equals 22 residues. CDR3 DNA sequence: TGTGCCAGCAGCTTAGAAGCGGGGGGCACTCTAACCTTCCGGGGCCTAAAAAACATTCAGTACTTC. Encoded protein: CASSLEAGGTLTFRGLKNIQYF.

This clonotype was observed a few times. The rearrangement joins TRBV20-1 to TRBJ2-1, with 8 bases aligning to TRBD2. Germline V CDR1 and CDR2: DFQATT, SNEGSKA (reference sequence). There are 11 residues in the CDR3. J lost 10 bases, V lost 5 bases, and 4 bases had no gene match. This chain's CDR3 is CSAPGRVEQFF. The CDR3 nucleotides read TGCAGTGCTCCCGGGAGGGTAGAGCAGTTCTTC.

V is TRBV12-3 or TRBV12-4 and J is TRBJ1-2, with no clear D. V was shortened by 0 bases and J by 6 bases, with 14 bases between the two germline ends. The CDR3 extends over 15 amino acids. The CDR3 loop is CASSLAGRVRDGYTF. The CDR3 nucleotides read TGTGCCAGCAGTTTAGCGGGTAGGGTACGGGATGGCTACACCTTC.

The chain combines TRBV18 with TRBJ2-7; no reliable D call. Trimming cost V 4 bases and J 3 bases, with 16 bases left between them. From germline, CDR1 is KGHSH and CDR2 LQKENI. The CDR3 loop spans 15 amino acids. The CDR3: CASSLGPGTNYEQYF. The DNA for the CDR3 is TGTGCCAGCTCACTTGGGCCCGGAACAAACTACGAGCAGTACTTC. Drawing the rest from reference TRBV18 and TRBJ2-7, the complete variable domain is NAGVMQNPRHLVRRRGQEARLRCSPMKGHSHVYWYRQLPEEGLKFMVYLQKENIIDESGMPKERFSAEFPKEGPSILRIQQVVRGDSAAYFCASSLGPGTNYEQYFGPGTRLTVT.

CDR3 amino acids: CATSIRTGGDTQYF. CDR3 DNA sequence: TGTGCCACCAGTATCCGGACAGGGGGCGATACGCAGTATTTT. J is TRBJ2-3 and V is TRBV24-1; 11 bases are shared with TRBD1. CDR3 length: 14 amino acids. CDR1 and CDR2 from the germline V gene are KGHDR and SFDVKD. Trimming removed 6 bases from V and 6 bases from J; junction bases left unmatched: 4.